This is a list of T cell receptor beta chains from one sample in a study. TCRdb recomputed calls from the 5' RACE reads with MiXCR, one row per CDR3 protein. The sample yields around 43,000 distinct CDR3 sequences, about 19% seen once. The sequencing sample was made of naive CD4+ T cells sorted from a lymph node. Every receptor here comes from a female donor with breast cancer. The CDR3 runs from the conserved cysteine through the conserved F or W. Each record gives: J gene, clone size, D gene, V gene, CDR3 DNA, CDR3 protein. A D gene is named only where the DNA matches it firmly. Clone size is not always given. Where it is, it says once, few, many or a class for expanded clones.

j_call: TRBJ2-7
clone_size: -
d_call: -
v_call: TRBV5-1
cdr3_nt: TGCGCCAGCAGCTTGGTAACGGAGGGCTATGAGCAGTACTTC
cdr3_aa: CASSLVTEGYEQYF

j_call: TRBJ1-2
clone_size: many
d_call: TRBD1
v_call: TRBV6-5
cdr3_nt: TGTGCCAGCAGTTACGGCCGGACAGGAAACTATGGCTACACCTTC
cdr3_aa: CASSYGRTGNYGYTF

j_call: TRBJ2-5
clone_size: many
d_call: -
v_call: TRBV7-8
cdr3_nt: TGTGCCAGCAGCTTAGTGTTCGCGGCGTCAGAGACCCAGTACTTC
cdr3_aa: CASSLVFAASETQYF

j_call: TRBJ2-7
clone_size: many
d_call: -
v_call: TRBV12-3/TRBV12-4
cdr3_nt: TGTGCCAGCAGCCAGGGGCAGGCGCAGTACTTC
cdr3_aa: CASSQGQAQYF

j_call: TRBJ1-4
clone_size: -
d_call: -
v_call: TRBV13
cdr3_nt: TGTGCCAGCAGCTTATGGACATCAACTAATGAAAAACTGTTTTTT
cdr3_aa: CASSLWTSTNEKLFF

j_call: TRBJ1-6
clone_size: many
d_call: TRBD1
v_call: TRBV20-1
cdr3_nt: TGCAGTGCTAGTACAGACAGGGTTGGTTCACCCCTCCACTTT
cdr3_aa: CSASTDRVGSPLHF

j_call: TRBJ2-1
clone_size: many
d_call: -
v_call: TRBV20-1
cdr3_nt: TGCAGTGCAGTGGACTCCCGTACACAGAATGAGCAGTTCTTC
cdr3_aa: CSAVDSRTQNEQFF

j_call: TRBJ2-1
clone_size: many
d_call: -
v_call: TRBV6-6
cdr3_nt: TGTGCCACCAAAGTGGGAGTTGACTCCTACAATGAGCAGTTCTTC
cdr3_aa: CATKVGVDSYNEQFF

j_call: TRBJ2-4
clone_size: few
d_call: -
v_call: TRBV29-1
cdr3_nt: TGCAGCGTTGAAGATTTTAGGGCCATTCAGTACTTC
cdr3_aa: CSVEDFRAIQYF

j_call: TRBJ1-2
clone_size: many
d_call: -
v_call: TRBV5-1
cdr3_nt: TGCGCCAGCAGCTTGACCTCCTCCTATGGCTACACCTTC
cdr3_aa: CASSLTSSYGYTF